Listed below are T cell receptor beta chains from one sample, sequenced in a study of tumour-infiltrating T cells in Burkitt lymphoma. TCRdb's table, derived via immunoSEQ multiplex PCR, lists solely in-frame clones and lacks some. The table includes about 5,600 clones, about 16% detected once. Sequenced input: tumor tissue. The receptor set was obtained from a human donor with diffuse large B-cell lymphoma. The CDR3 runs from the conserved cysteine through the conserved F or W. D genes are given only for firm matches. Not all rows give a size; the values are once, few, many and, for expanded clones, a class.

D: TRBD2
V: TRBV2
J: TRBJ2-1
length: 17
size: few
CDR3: CASTPLAGRGLYNEQFF
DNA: TGTGCCAGCACCCCCCTAGCGGGGAGGGGGCTCTACAATGAGCAGTTCTTC

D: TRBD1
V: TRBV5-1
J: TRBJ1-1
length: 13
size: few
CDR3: CASSRTGETEAFF
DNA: TGCGCCAGCAGCCGGACAGGGGAGACTGAAGCTTTCTTT

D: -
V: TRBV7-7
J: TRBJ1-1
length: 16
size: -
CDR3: CASSLRRGGMNTEAFF
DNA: TGTGCCAGCAGCTTACGCAGGGGTGGAATGAACACTGAAGCTTTCTTT

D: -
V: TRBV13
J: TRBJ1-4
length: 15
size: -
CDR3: CASSQGSGLNEKLFF
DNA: TGTGCCAGCAGCCAAGGATCAGGGCTCAATGAAAAACTGTTTTTT

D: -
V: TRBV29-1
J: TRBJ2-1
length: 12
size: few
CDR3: CSGGESYNEQFF
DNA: TGCAGCGGAGGGGAGTCCTACAATGAGCAGTTCTTC

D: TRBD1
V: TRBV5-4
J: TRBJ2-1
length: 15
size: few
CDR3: CASSPTTGIGNEQFF
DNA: TGTGCCAGCAGCCCGACGACAGGGATCGGGAATGAGCAGTTCTTC

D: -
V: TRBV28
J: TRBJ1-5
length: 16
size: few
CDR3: CASSPPRGAGNQPQHF
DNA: TGTGCCAGCAGTCCACCCCGGGGGGCCGGCAATCAGCCCCAGCATTTT

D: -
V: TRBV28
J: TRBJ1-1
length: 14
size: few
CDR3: CASSFGGERTEAFF
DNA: TGTGCCAGCAGTTTTGGGGGTGAGAGGACTGAAGCTTTCTTT

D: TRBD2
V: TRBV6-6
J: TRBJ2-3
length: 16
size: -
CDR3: CASSPGTSGGTDTQYF
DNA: TGTGCCAGCAGTCCCGGGACTAGCGGGGGCACAGATACGCAGTATTTT

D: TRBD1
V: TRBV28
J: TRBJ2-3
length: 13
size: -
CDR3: CASTRQGLDTQYF
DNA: TGTGCCAGCACCCGACAGGGTCTAGATACGCAGTATTTT

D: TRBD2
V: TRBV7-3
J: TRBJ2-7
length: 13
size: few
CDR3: CASSPSSGSEQYF
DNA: TGTGCCAGCAGCCCAAGTAGCGGGAGCGAGCAGTACTTC

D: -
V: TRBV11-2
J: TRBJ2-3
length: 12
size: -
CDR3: CASSLDGEKQYF
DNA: TGTGCCAGCAGCTTAGATGGGGAGAAGCAGTATTTT

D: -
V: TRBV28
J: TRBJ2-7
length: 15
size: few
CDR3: CASSPRGSRTYEQYF
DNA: TGTGCCAGCAGCCCCCGGGGCAGCCGGACCTACGAGCAGTACTTC

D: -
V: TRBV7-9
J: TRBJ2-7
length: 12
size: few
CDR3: CASSLEGDEQYF
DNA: TGTGCCAGCAGCTTAGAGGGGGACGAGCAGTACTTC

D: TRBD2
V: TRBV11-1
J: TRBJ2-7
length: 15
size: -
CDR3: CASSPDGRPSYEQYF
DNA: TGTGCCAGCAGTCCCGACGGGAGGCCCTCCTACGAGCAGTACTTC

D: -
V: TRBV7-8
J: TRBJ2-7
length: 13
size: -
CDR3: CASSFPGNYEQYF
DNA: TGTGCCAGCAGCTTCCCGGGAAACTACGAGCAGTACTTC

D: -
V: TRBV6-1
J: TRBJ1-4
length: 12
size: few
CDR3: CASSVTGSTVFF
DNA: TGTGCCAGCAGTGTAACAGGCTCCACGGTGTTTTTT

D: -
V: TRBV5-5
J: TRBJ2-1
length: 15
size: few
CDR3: CASSLGLTSYNEQFF
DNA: TGTGCCAGCAGCTTGGGACTTACCTCCTACAATGAGCAGTTCTTC

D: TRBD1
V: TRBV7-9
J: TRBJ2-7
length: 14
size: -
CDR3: CASSSDRGRYEQYF
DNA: TGTGCCAGCAGCTCGGACAGGGGGAGGTACGAGCAGTACTTC

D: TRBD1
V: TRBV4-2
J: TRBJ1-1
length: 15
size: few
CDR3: CASSQGQGAGIEAFF
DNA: TGTGCCAGCAGCCAGGGCCAGGGGGCCGGAATCGAAGCTTTCTTT

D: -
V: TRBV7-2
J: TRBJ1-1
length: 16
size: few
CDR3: CASRNGWGSGITEAFF
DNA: TGTGCCAGCAGGAATGGTTGGGGGAGTGGAATCACTGAAGCTTTCTTT

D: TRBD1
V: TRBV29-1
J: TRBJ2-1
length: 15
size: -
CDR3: CSVGLRQGVFNEQFF
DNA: TGCAGCGTTGGGCTTAGACAGGGGGTATTCAATGAGCAGTTCTTC

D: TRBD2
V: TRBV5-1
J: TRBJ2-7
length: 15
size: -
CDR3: CASSSGLAGVYEQYF
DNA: TGCGCCAGCAGCTCGGGACTAGCGGGAGTATACGAGCAGTACTTC

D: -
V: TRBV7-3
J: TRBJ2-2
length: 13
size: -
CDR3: CASSSGGGGELFF
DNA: TGTGCCAGCAGCTCAGGGGGAGGAGGGGAGCTGTTTTTT

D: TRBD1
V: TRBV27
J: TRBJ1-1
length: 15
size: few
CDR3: CASSPQQGAFAEAFF
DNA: TGTGCCAGCAGCCCACAACAGGGGGCATTCGCTGAAGCTTTCTTT

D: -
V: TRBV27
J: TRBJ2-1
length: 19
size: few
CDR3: CASSLSMGGKVVYTVEQFF
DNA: TGTGCCAGCAGTTTATCGATGGGGGGCAAGGTCGTCTACACGGTTGAGCAGTTCTTC

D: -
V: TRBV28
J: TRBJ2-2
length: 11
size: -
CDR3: CASSFLVELFF
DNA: TGTGCCAGCAGTTTCTTGGTGGAGCTGTTTTTT

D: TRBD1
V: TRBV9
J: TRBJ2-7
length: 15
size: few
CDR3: CASSFGQGSSYEQYF
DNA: TGTGCCAGCAGCTTCGGACAGGGTAGCTCATACGAGCAGTACTTC

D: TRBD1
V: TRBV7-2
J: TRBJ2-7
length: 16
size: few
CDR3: CASSPSSGRGRYEQYF
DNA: TGTGCCAGCAGCCCCTCATCTGGCAGGGGGCGGTACGAGCAGTACTTC

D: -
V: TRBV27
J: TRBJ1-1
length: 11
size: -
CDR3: CASSKGTEAFF
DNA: TGTGCCAGCAGCAAGGGCACTGAAGCTTTCTTT

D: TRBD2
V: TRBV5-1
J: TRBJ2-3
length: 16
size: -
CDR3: CASSAGTSGSTDTQYF
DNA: TGCGCCAGCAGCGCCGGGACTAGCGGTTCCACAGATACGCAGTATTTT

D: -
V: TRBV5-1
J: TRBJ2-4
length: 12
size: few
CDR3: CASRIELNIQYF
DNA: TGCGCCAGTCGGATAGAATTAAACATTCAGTACTTC

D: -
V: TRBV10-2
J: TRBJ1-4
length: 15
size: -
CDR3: CASSESRLPNEKLFF
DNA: TGCGCCAGCAGTGAGTCACGGCTTCCAAATGAAAAACTGTTTTTT

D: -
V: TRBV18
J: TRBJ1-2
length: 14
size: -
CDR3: CASSTGLARGGYTF
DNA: TGTGCCAGCTCAACAGGACTGGCGCGGGGTGGCTACACCTTC

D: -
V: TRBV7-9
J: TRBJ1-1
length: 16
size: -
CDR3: CASSLPPRARDTEAFF
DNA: TGTGCCAGCAGCCTGCCCCCCCGGGCGCGAGACACTGAAGCTTTCTTT

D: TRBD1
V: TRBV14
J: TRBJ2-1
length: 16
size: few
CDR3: CASSVQGYSSYNEQFF
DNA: TGTGCCAGCAGCGTACAGGGGTATAGCTCCTACAATGAGCAGTTCTTC

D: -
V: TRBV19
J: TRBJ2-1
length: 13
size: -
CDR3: CASTTSSYNEQFF
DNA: TGTGCCAGTACTACCAGCTCCTACAATGAGCAGTTCTTC

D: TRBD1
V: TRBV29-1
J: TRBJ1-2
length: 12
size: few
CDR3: CSVGTGGYGYTF
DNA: TGCAGCGTTGGGACAGGGGGCTATGGCTACACCTTC

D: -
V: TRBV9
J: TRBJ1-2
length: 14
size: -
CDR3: CASSFTWGSYGYTF
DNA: TGTGCCAGCAGTTTTACCTGGGGAAGCTATGGCTACACCTTC

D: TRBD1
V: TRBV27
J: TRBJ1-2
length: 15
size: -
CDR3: CASSPDRGISYGYTF
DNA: TGTGCCAGCAGCCCCGACAGGGGTATAAGCTATGGCTACACCTTC

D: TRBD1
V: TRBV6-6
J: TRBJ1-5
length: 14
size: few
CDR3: CASSSGQEQGPQHF
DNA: TGTGCCAGCAGTTCGGGACAGGAGCAGGGGCCCCAGCATTTT

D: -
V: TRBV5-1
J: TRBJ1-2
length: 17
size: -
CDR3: CASSSHGGQRGAYGYTF
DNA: TGCGCCAGCAGCTCCCATGGTGGGCAAAGGGGGGCCTACGGCTACACCTTC

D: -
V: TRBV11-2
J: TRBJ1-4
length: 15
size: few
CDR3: CASSLHRASNEKLFF
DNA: TGTGCCAGCAGCTTGCACCGGGCCAGTAATGAAAAACTGTTTTTT

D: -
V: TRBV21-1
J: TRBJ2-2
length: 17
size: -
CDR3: CASSKGRGQGNTGELFF
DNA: TGTGCCAGCAGCAAAGGCCGGGGGCAGGGGAACACCGGGGAGCTGTTTTTT

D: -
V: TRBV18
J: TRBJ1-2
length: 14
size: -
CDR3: CASSSDSSNYGYTF
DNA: TGTGCCAGCTCCTCGGATAGCTCTAACTATGGCTACACCTTC

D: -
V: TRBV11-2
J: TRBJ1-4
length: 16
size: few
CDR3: CASSLDQAVWVEKLFF
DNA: TGTGCCAGCAGCTTAGATCAGGCAGTCTGGGTGGAGAAACTGTTTTTT

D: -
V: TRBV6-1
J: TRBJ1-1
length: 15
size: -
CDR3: CASSEAHWGNTEAFF
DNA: TGTGCCAGCAGTGAAGCGCATTGGGGGAACACTGAAGCTTTCTTT

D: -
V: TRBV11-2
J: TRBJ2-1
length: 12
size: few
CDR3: CASTPTGNEQFF
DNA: TGTGCCAGCACCCCGACGGGAAATGAGCAGTTCTTC

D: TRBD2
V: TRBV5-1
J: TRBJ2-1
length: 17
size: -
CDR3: CASSLVLAGEGSNEQFF
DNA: TGCGCCAGCAGCTTGGTTTTAGCGGGAGAGGGTAGTAATGAGCAGTTCTTC